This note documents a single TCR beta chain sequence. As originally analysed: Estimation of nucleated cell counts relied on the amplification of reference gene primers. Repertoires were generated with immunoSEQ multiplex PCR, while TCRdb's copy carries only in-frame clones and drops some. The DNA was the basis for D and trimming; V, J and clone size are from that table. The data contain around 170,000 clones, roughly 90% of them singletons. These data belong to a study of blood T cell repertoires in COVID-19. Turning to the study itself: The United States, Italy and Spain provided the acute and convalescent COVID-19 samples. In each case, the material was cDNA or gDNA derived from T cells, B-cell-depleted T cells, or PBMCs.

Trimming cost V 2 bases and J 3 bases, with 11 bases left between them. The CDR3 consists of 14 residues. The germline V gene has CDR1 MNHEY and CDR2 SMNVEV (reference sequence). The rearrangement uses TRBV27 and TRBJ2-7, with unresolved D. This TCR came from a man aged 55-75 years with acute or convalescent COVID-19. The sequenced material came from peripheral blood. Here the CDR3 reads CASSLGPLGYEQYF. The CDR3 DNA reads TGTGCCAGCAGTTTAGGGCCCTTGGGCTACGAGCAGTACTTC.